The rows below give T cell receptor beta chains drawn from one sample of a study of T-cell reconstitution after alpha-beta-depleted transplantation in children. TCRdb re-called the PCR reads with MiXCR, one entry per CDR3 protein. The sample carries some 490,000 distinct CDR3 sequences, roughly an eighth recorded once. Specimen: PBMCs from the stem cell graft donor, collected from the stem cell graft. The receptors here all came from a human donor who donated a stem cell graft to a child with combined immunodeficiency. Both conserved end residues are part of each CDR3. Each record gives: D gene, J gene, clone size, V gene, CDR3 protein, CDR3 DNA. A D gene is named only where the DNA matches it firmly. A row's size may be missing; if present it is once, few, many or a size class.

.	TRBJ2-7	many	TRBV4-2	CASSQEEEGSYEQYF	TGTGCCAGCAGCCAAGAGGAGGAGGGCTCCTACGAGCAGTACTTC
TRBD1	TRBJ1-2	.	TRBV7-2	CASSLTGGQDGYTF	TGTGCCAGCAGCCTGACAGGGGGTCAGGATGGCTACACCTTC
.	TRBJ2-1	many	TRBV12-3/TRBV12-4	CASSFGSNEQFF	TGTGCCAGCAGCTTCGGGTCGAATGAGCAGTTCTTC
.	TRBJ2-1	.	TRBV27	CASRPLGHFDEQFF	TGTGCCAGCCGCCCTCTCGGTCATTTCGATGAGCAGTTCTTC
.	TRBJ2-1	many	TRBV5-6	CASSSGTDEQFF	TGTGCCAGCAGTTCAGGGACCGATGAGCAGTTCTTC
TRBD2	TRBJ2-2	many	TRBV5-6	CASSSTSGGAMNTGELFF	TGTGCCAGCAGCTCCACTAGCGGGGGGGCCATGAACACCGGGGAGCTGTTTTTT
.	TRBJ2-1	many	TRBV25-1	CATEGPYNEQFF	TGTGCCACTGAGGGGCCCTACAATGAGCAGTTCTTC
.	TRBJ2-5	few	TRBV3-1	CASSPTRALGETQYF	TGTGCCAGCAGCCCTACCCGGGCCTTAGGAGAGACCCAGTACTTC
.	TRBJ2-1	.	TRBV24-1	CATSEPDGGRGTYNEQFF	TGTGCCACCAGTGAACCCGACGGAGGTCGGGGGACCTACAATGAGCAGTTCTTC
.	TRBJ1-2	few	TRBV15	CATSRDRGSNGYTF	TGTGCCACCAGCAGAGATAGGGGTAGCAATGGCTACACCTTC
.	TRBJ2-2	few	TRBV7-2	CASSLDRTPPGELFF	TGTGCCAGCAGCTTAGATAGAACTCCTCCCGGGGAGCTGTTTTTT
.	TRBJ1-1	.	TRBV12-3/TRBV12-4	CASRSNMNTEAFF	TGTGCCAGCAGGTCGAATATGAACACTGAAGCTTTCTTT
.	TRBJ1-1	many	TRBV6-2/TRBV6-3	CASSSLLDKEAFF	TGTGCCAGCAGTTCACTCTTGGACAAGGAAGCTTTCTTT
TRBD1	TRBJ1-6	many	TRBV12-3/TRBV12-4	CASRITGQGISPLHF	TGTGCCAGCAGGATAACGGGACAGGGGATCTCACCCCTCCACTTT
.	TRBJ2-7	.	TRBV9	CASSSSGSRGTGEQYF	TGTGCCAGCAGCTCTAGCGGCAGTAGGGGGACGGGGGAGCAGTACTTC
TRBD2	TRBJ2-1	many	TRBV12-3/TRBV12-4	CASSVSGTSVFNEQFF	TGTGCCAGCAGTGTAAGCGGGACTAGCGTATTCAATGAGCAGTTCTTC
TRBD2	TRBJ2-7	few	TRBV5-1	CASSWTSTIYEQYF	TGCGCCAGCAGCTGGACTAGTACCATCTACGAGCAGTACTTC
.	TRBJ2-2	.	TRBV5-1	CASSLELLTGELFF	TGCGCCAGCAGCTTGGAACTTCTCACCGGGGAGCTGTTTTTT
.	TRBJ2-7	.	TRBV7-2	CASSPDRVLGEQYF	TGTGCCAGCAGCCCAGACCGGGTTCTGGGCGAGCAGTACTTC
.	TRBJ2-1	many	TRBV6-2/TRBV6-3	CASSYLEFGQFF	TGTGCCAGCAGTTACCTAGAGTTTGGGCAGTTCTTC
.	TRBJ1-2	many	TRBV29-1	CSVELPGVNYGYTF	TGCAGCGTTGAGCTCCCGGGCGTCAACTATGGCTACACCTTC
TRBD2	TRBJ2-1	.	TRBV5-1	CASSLELAGGYEQFF	TGCGCCAGCAGCTTGGAACTAGCGGGGGGGTATGAGCAGTTCTTC
TRBD2	TRBJ2-3	.	TRBV15	CATSRERGVGTDTQYF	TGTGCCACCAGCAGAGAACGGGGGGTTGGGACAGATACGCAGTATTTT
.	TRBJ2-7	many	TRBV27	CASSKGEGSYEQYF	TGTGCCAGCAGTAAGGGAGAAGGTTCCTACGAGCAGTACTTC
.	TRBJ1-1	.	TRBV5-1	CASSLSPGAEAFF	TGCGCCAGCAGCTTAAGCCCCGGCGCTGAAGCTTTCTTT
.	TRBJ2-5	many	TRBV2	CASSGRTAQETQYF	TGTGCCAGCAGTGGTCGGACGGCTCAAGAGACCCAGTACTTC
.	TRBJ2-5	few	TRBV20-1	CSAKLRISETQYF	TGCAGTGCTAAGTTACGGATTTCAGAGACCCAGTACTTC
.	TRBJ2-3	few	TRBV29-1	CSVEDLWQGTDTQYF	TGCAGCGTTGAAGATCTTTGGCAGGGCACAGATACGCAGTATTTT
.	TRBJ1-5	few	TRBV11-2	CASSPQGTGQPQHF	TGTGCCAGCAGCCCCCAGGGCACCGGTCAGCCCCAGCATTTT
.	TRBJ2-7	.	TRBV4-3	CASSPQSGGRLRPQYEQYF	TGCGCCAGCAGCCCCCAATCGGGTGGGAGGTTAAGACCTCAGTACGAGCAGTACTTC
TRBD1	TRBJ2-2	.	TRBV7-9	CASSKSGTGDTGELFF	TGTGCCAGCAGCAAATCAGGGACAGGGGACACCGGGGAGCTGTTTTTT
.	TRBJ1-6	many	TRBV10-3	CAISESVHAQYNSPLHF	TGTGCCATCAGTGAGTCGGTACACGCACAGTATAATTCACCCCTCCACTTT
.	TRBJ2-7	.	TRBV20-1	CSATQGKDEQYF	TGCAGTGCTACCCAGGGGAAAGACGAGCAGTACTTC
.	TRBJ2-5	.	TRBV12-3/TRBV12-4	CASSVGGSLETQYF	TGTGCCAGCAGTGTCGGGGGCTCGTTGGAGACCCAGTACTTC
TRBD1	TRBJ2-2	few	TRBV10-3	CAISPDRVENTGELFF	TGTGCCATCAGTCCCGACAGGGTAGAGAACACCGGGGAGCTGTTTTTT
TRBD1	TRBJ2-7	.	TRBV19	CASRYQGQGDYEQYF	TGTGCCAGTAGATACCAAGGACAGGGGGACTACGAGCAGTACTTC
TRBD2	TRBJ2-6	.	TRBV29-1	CSVRQGALAFSGANVLTF	TGCAGCGTTCGGCAAGGGGCACTAGCGTTTTCTGGGGCCAACGTCCTGACTTTC
.	TRBJ2-1	.	TRBV3-1	CASRQAYNEQFF	TGTGCCAGCAGACAGGCCTACAATGAGCAGTTCTTC
TRBD1	TRBJ1-4	many	TRBV28	CATGQGNEKLFF	TGTGCCACAGGACAGGGCAATGAAAAACTGTTTTTT
.	TRBJ2-3	many	TRBV4-3	CASSQGGALDTQYF	TGCGCCAGCAGCCAAGGGGGGGCCCTAGATACGCAGTATTTT
.	TRBJ1-2	few	TRBV12-3/TRBV12-4	CASSLELDTGYTF	TGTGCCAGCAGTTTAGAGCTCGACACTGGCTACACCTTC